This is a list of T cell receptor beta chains from one sample in a study of regulatory T cells in long-lasting Graves disease. TCRdb independently ran MiXCR on the multiplex PCR reads; one entry per CDR3 protein. The repertoire consists of about 300,000 distinct CDR3 sequences, with under 25% occurring once and the leading ten covering around 50%. Source: peripheral blood mononuclear cells (PBMCs), taken when the disease was refractory, from a patient treated with antithyroid drugs. These receptor sequences come from a female donor with Graves disease. CDR3s include the opening cysteine and the closing phenylalanine or tryptophan.

v_gene: TRBV29-1
j_gene: TRBJ2-2
CDR3aa: CSVGTGGGGELFF

v_gene: TRBV6-9
j_gene: TRBJ1-1
CDR3aa: CASSYYQYTEAFF

v_gene: TRBV5-5
j_gene: TRBJ1-4
CDR3aa: CASSTGGGEKLFF

v_gene: TRBV10-3
j_gene: TRBJ1-2
CDR3aa: CAIVASTGPGGGYTF

v_gene: TRBV6-1
j_gene: TRBJ2-5
CDR3aa: CASSEPDRQETQYF

v_gene: TRBV7-9
j_gene: TRBJ2-7
CDR3aa: CAGSLNGVEQYF

v_gene: TRBV30
j_gene: TRBJ2-7
CDR3aa: CAAGTGTYEQYF

v_gene: TRBV11-2
j_gene: TRBJ1-5
CDR3aa: CASSVSLEQPQHF

v_gene: TRBV11-2
j_gene: TRBJ2-7
CDR3aa: CASSPESFSYEQYF

v_gene: TRBV11-3
j_gene: TRBJ2-6
CDR3aa: CASSSGTPFSGANVLTF

v_gene: TRBV28
j_gene: TRBJ2-5
CDR3aa: CASSLSGGETQYF

v_gene: TRBV20-1
j_gene: TRBJ2-1
CDR3aa: CSALGLAGNEQFF

v_gene: TRBV18
j_gene: TRBJ2-6
CDR3aa: CASSGEDRLSGANVLTF

v_gene: TRBV7-9
j_gene: TRBJ2-7
CDR3aa: CASSRLAGGPPSYEQYF

v_gene: TRBV20-1
j_gene: TRBJ2-7
CDR3aa: CSARDPAEGYEQYF

v_gene: TRBV11-2
j_gene: TRBJ2-1
CDR3aa: CASSPSGSSYNEQSF